This is a list of T cell receptor beta chains from one sample in a study of blood T cell repertoires in COVID-19. Measured with immunoSEQ multiplex PCR; TCRdb has only the in-frame clones, and not every one. This table has fewer than 300,000 clones, over 75% appearing once. Sequencing input: peripheral blood. These receptors were obtained from a human donor with COVID-19, enrolled during active disease. The donor label of this sample is uncertain. The CDR3 runs from the conserved cysteine through the conserved F or W. The D gene is left open where the match is weak. A clone size is listed for some rows: how often the clone was seen (once, few, many), or a class if it is expanded.

>TRBV30|14|TRBJ1-3|TRBD1|-
CAWSEGTEGNTIYF
TGTGCCTGGAGTGAGGGGACAGAAGGAAACACCATATATTTT
>TRBV9|13|TRBJ2-7|TRBD1|-
CASSVDRGYEQYF
TGTGCCAGCAGCGTAGACAGGGGGTACGAGCAGTACTTC
>TRBV3-1/TRBV3-2|17|TRBJ1-3|-|-
CASSPQGGGSSGNTIYF
TGTGCCAGCAGCCCCCAGGGAGGGGGAAGTTCTGGAAACACCATATATTTT
>TRBV6-6|15|TRBJ1-6|TRBD1|-
CASSYERTGGSPLHF
TGTGCCAGCAGTTACGAGAGGACAGGAGGGTCACCCCTCCACTTT
>TRBV30|14|TRBJ1-6|TRBD1|-
CASDGTGWNSPLHF
TGTGCCTCAGACGGGACAGGGTGGAATTCACCCCTCCACTTT
>TRBV7-2|16|TRBJ1-1|-|once
CASSLGFRGDSSEAFF
TGTGCCAGCAGCTTAGGGTTCAGGGGCGATTCGTCTGAAGCTTTCTTT
>TRBV10-3|14|TRBJ1-1|TRBD1|-
CAIRDRGRLEEAFF
TGTGCCATCAGAGACAGGGGGCGATTAGAGGAAGCTTTCTTT
>TRBV6-5|14|TRBJ1-4|-|-
CASSQTSTNEKLFF
TGTGCCAGCAGTCAAACTTCAACTAATGAAAAACTGTTTTTT
>TRBV6-9|16|TRBJ2-2|TRBD1|-
CASSQPRQGPDGELFF
TGTGCCAGCAGCCAACCACGACAGGGGCCTGACGGGGAGCTGTTTTTT
>TRBV28|13|TRBJ2-1|TRBD2|-
CASSSGGRNEQFF
TGTGCCAGCAGTTCGGGCGGGAGGAATGAGCAGTTCTTC
>TRBV19|15|TRBJ2-2|TRBD1|-
CASTQGQGFPGELFF
TGTGCCAGCACCCAGGGACAGGGATTCCCCGGGGAGCTGTTTTTT
>TRBV2|14|TRBJ2-1|-|once
CASSEAVSYNEQFF
TGTGCCAGCAGTGAGGCAGTTTCCTACAATGAGCAGTTCTTC
>TRBV2|13|TRBJ1-1|TRBD1|-
CASDRGLNTEAFF
TGTGCCAGCGACAGGGGTTTGAACACTGAAGCTTTCTTT
>TRBV7-6|16|TRBJ2-1|TRBD2|-
CASSPSRTSGDNEQFF
TGTGCCAGCAGCCCCAGTCGTACTAGCGGGGACAATGAGCAGTTCTTC
>TRBV6-6|14|TRBJ2-5|TRBD2|-
CASSDGTNQETQYF
TGTGCCAGCAGTGACGGGACTAACCAAGAGACCCAGTACTTC
>TRBV27|14|TRBJ1-2|TRBD1|-
CASSSDRGAYGYTF
TGTGCCAGCAGTTCCGACAGGGGCGCCTATGGCTACACCTTC
>TRBV6-5|12|TRBJ2-7|-|-
CASRPGGYEQYF
TGTGCCAGCAGGCCCGGCGGGTACGAGCAGTACTTC
>TRBV6-1|16|TRBJ1-6|-|few
CASSVIGSGANSPLHF
TGTGCCAGCAGTGTCATTGGGTCAGGGGCTAATTCACCCCTCCACTTT
>TRBV30|14|TRBJ2-3|-|-
CAWRGDWRRDTQYF
TGTGCCTGGAGGGGGGACTGGAGGAGAGATACGCAGTATTTT
>TRBV27|16|TRBJ1-1|TRBD1|-
CASSPTTGRLDTEAFF
TGTGCCAGCAGTCCAACGACAGGGCGTTTGGACACTGAAGCTTTCTTT
>TRBV5-4|15|TRBJ2-3|TRBD1|many
CASSLDRGPADTQYF
TGTGCCAGCAGCTTGGACAGGGGCCCCGCTGATACGCAGTATTTT
>TRBV19|10|TRBJ2-4|TRBD2|-
CASAGVIQYF
TGTGCCAGTGCGGGAGTCATTCAGTACTTC
>TRBV5-6|13|TRBJ1-2|-|-
CASSLVQNYGYTF
TGTGCCAGCAGCTTAGTCCAGAACTATGGCTACACCTTC
>TRBV5-1|16|TRBJ1-2|-|-
CASSPKTYKQGNGYTF
TGCGCCAGCAGCCCCAAAACCTATAAACAGGGAAACGGCTACACCTTC
>TRBV6-4|15|TRBJ2-1|TRBD1|few
CASSETQGSYNEQFF
TGTGCCAGCAGCGAAACACAGGGGTCCTACAATGAGCAGTTCTTC
>TRBV6-6|17|TRBJ1-2|-|once
CASSRDRPIYSNYGYTF
TGTGCCAGCAGTCGCGACAGGCCCATATACTCTAACTATGGCTACACCTTC
>TRBV11-2|12|TRBJ2-1|TRBD2|-
CASSLGGGEQFF
TGTGCCAGCAGCTTAGGCGGGGGAGAGCAGTTCTTC
>TRBV6-1|19|TRBJ2-7|TRBD2|few
CASSDHLTSGRGRGYEQYF
TGTGCCAGCAGTGACCACTTAACTAGCGGGCGCGGTCGGGGCTACGAGCAGTACTTC
>TRBV28|13|TRBJ1-5|-|-
CASSFVSGQPQHF
TGTGCCAGCAGTTTCGTTTCCGGTCAGCCCCAGCATTTT
>TRBV28|15|TRBJ2-5|-|-
CASSFSRVPQETQYF
TGTGCCAGCAGTTTTTCCAGGGTCCCACAAGAGACCCAGTACTTC
>TRBV21-1|18|TRBJ1-5|-|-
CASSNGTNKDGRGQPQHF
TGTGCCAGCAGCAATGGGACAAACAAGGACGGTCGGGGTCAGCCCCAGCATTTT
>TRBV11-2|17|TRBJ2-5|TRBD1|-
CASSLLALGQGAETQYF
TGTGCCAGCAGCTTATTGGCGCTGGGACAGGGGGCAGAGACCCAGTACTTC
>TRBV30|14|TRBJ2-3|TRBD2|-
CAWRPGLQTDTQYF
TGTGCCTGGAGGCCGGGACTACAAACAGATACGCAGTATTTT
>TRBV2|16|TRBJ2-1|TRBD2|-
CASSERGAGGPLEQFF
TGTGCCAGCAGTGAACGGGGAGCGGGAGGCCCCCTGGAGCAGTTCTTC
>TRBV28|15|TRBJ1-6|-|-
CASSSLRQVVSPLHF
TGTGCCAGCAGCTCCCTAAGACAGGTTGTTTCACCCCTCCACTTT
>TRBV30|14|TRBJ2-5|-|-
CAWSVGVYQETQYF
TGTGCCTGGAGTGTTGGAGTGTACCAAGAGACCCAGTACTTC
>TRBV5-1|14|TRBJ1-2|TRBD1|-
CASSGTGGGDGYTF
TGCGCCAGCAGCGGGACAGGGGGCGGGGATGGCTACACCTTC
>TRBV7-3|14|TRBJ1-2|-|-
CASSPSSQNYGYTF
TGTGCCAGCAGCCCCTCATCACAGAACTATGGCTACACCTTC
>TRBV30|12|TRBJ2-1|-|-
CAWEMSGAAQFF
TGTGCCTGGGAAATGTCGGGAGCGGCGCAGTTCTTC